Following are 24 T cell receptor beta chains from one sample sequenced in a study of T-cell reconstitution after alpha-beta-depleted transplantation in children. Unique molecular identifiers were used in preparing the TCRbeta library. TCRdb reanalysed the PCR reads using MiXCR and keeps one entry per CDR3 protein. Of over 100,000 distinct CDR3 sequences listed, over 6% were seen once; the top ten hold 16%. Specimen: PBMCs, collected before TCRalphabeta/CD19-depleted stem cell transplant. The receptors derive from a boy younger than 10 with acute lymphoblastic leukemia, due to receive a stem cell transplant.

This clonotype appeared a few times. The V and J genes are TRBV14 and TRBJ1-1, with 9 bases fitting TRBD1. Germline lookup yields CDR1 SGHDN and CDR2 FVKESK. The CDR3 spans 16 residues. J was trimmed by 1 base and V by 3 bases; bases with no gene match: 6. The CDR3 loop reads CASSHFNRGPNTEAFF. CDR3 coding DNA: TGTGCCAGCAGCCATTTTAACAGGGGGCCGAACACTGAAGCTTTCTTT.

This clonotype appeared many times. The chain recombines TRBV29-1 with TRBJ2-7, with D perhaps matching TRBD1 (6 bases). V lost 7 bases and J lost 6, with 13 bases in between. The CDR3 loop spans 11 amino acids. Per the germline V gene, CDR1 is SQVTM and CDR2 is ANQGSEA. This CDR3 is CSASTGSEQYF. Written as DNA, the CDR3 is TGCAGCGCCTCCACAGGGTCCGAGCAGTACTTC.

This clonotype was seen repeatedly, ten times or more. This sequence joins TRBV5-5 and TRBJ2-6; possibly TRBD1 for D (6 bases). The CDR3 is made up of 18 amino acids. Germline CDR1 is SGHKS and CDR2 is YYEKEE (reference sequence). V dropped 2 bases and J dropped 0 bases, with 15 bases sitting between them. CDR3 nucleotides: TGTGCCAGCAGCTTAAGGGACAACCTCTACTCTGGGGCCAACGTCCTGACTTTC. This gives the protein CASSLRDNLYSGANVLTF.

CDR3 loop: CASSPVSYNSPLHF. As DNA, the CDR3 is TGTGCCAGCTCACCAGTCTCCTATAATTCACCCCTCCACTTT. This sequence joins TRBV18 and TRBJ1-6; D remains ambiguous. From germline, CDR1 is KGHSH and CDR2 LQKENI. The CDR3 consists of 14 residues. The ends were cut back, 2 bases at V and 0 bases at J, with 2 bases in the middle.

This clonotype was counted once. The chain employs TRBV12-3 or TRBV12-4 and TRBJ1-5; no clear D. The V end was cut by 1 base, the J end by 4 bases, with 8 bases between. The CDR3 runs 14 residues. CDR3 region: CASSLDRRNQPQHF. CDR3 DNA: TGTGCCAGCAGTTTAGATCGAAGGAATCAGCCCCAGCATTTT.

This clonotype was observed many times. The V call is TRBV2, the J call TRBJ2-3; 8 bases are shared with TRBD1. Per the germline V gene, CDR1 is SNHLY and CDR2 is FYNNEI. CDR3 length: 15 amino acids. With V trimmed by 3 bases and J by 4 bases, 6 bases remained unmatched. Here the CDR3 reads CASSEGRTGPDTQYF. CDR3 coding DNA: TGTGCCAGCAGTGAGGGTAGGACAGGGCCAGATACGCAGTATTTT.

The gene calls are TRBV15 and TRBJ1-5, with 7 bases identical to TRBD1. The CDR3 has 18 residues. The germline V gene has CDR1 LNHNV and CDR2 YYDKDF (reference sequence). Trimming at V came to 0 bases and at J to 4 bases, leaving 12 bases not matched to a gene. In DNA form, the CDR3 reads TGTGCCACCAGCAGAGAGGCGGGAGGGGGCAGGGCGAATCAGCCCCAGCATTTT. Its protein product is CATSREAGGGRANQPQHF.

This clonotype was seen repeatedly, ten times or more. This chain uses TRBV12-3 or TRBV12-4 with TRBJ2-1; possible D gene TRBD1, 6 bases. This CDR3 comprises 13 residues. V lost 6 bases to trimming and J lost 3 bases, with 9 bases between them. The CDR3 sequence: CASRGDNYNEQFF. The CDR3 coding sequence is TGTGCCAGCAGAGGGGACAACTACAATGAGCAGTTCTTC.

The CDR3 DNA sequence: TGTGCCTCACCCGCCTTGGGGGGCGCAGGGGGAAACACCATATATTTT. The encoded protein is CASPALGGAGGNTIYF. The J gene is TRBJ1-3, the V gene TRBV18; D may be TRBD1 (6 bases). V dropped 11 bases and J dropped 4 bases, with 24 bases sitting between them. The CDR3 contains 16 residues. Germline CDR1 and CDR2: KGHSH and LQKENI.

V usage is TRBV27 and J usage is TRBJ2-3; 11 bases are a match to TRBD1. This CDR3 is 16 amino acids long. J lost 7 bases, V lost 5 bases, and 11 bases had no gene match. Germline assignment: CDR1 MNHEY and CDR2 SMNVEV (reference sequence). The CDR3 nucleotides read TGTGCCAGCAGTACCTTGGACAGGGGGCTGGGACATACGCAGTATTTT. Its protein is CASSTLDRGLGHTQYF.

This clonotype was observed a handful of times. V is TRBV12-3 or TRBV12-4 and J is TRBJ1-5; D is ambiguous. CDR3 size: 14 residues. V gave up 6 bases and J gave up 5 bases, with 14 bases separating them. In nucleotides, the CDR3 is TGTGCCAGCAGCGCCCCGGGAAGGGATCAGCCCCAGCATTTT. This codes for CASSAPGRDQPQHF.

This clonotype was seen a few times. The CDR3 DNA reads as TGCAGTGCTAGAGACCCCCTTGGGGAGACCCAGTACTTC. It yields the protein CSARDPLGETQYF. This chain connects TRBV20-1 to TRBJ2-5; no clear D. Germline V gene data show CDR1 as DFQATT and CDR2 as SNEGSKA (reference sequence). There are 13 residues in the CDR3. V was cut by 0 bases and J by 5 bases, with 10 bases left in between.

This clonotype was picked up many times. The V and J genes are TRBV11-2 and TRBJ2-2; 15 positions agree with TRBD2. The J segment lost 11 bases and the V segment lost 4 bases, leaving 8 bases of the junction unmatched. The CDR3 consists of 16 residues. Germline CDR1 is SGHAT and CDR2 is FQNNGV. This CDR3 is CASSSRTSGGVGELFF. As DNA, the CDR3 is TGTGCCAGCAGCTCGAGGACTAGCGGGGGGGTGGGTGAGCTGTTTTTT. Looking up the rest from reference TRBV11-2 and TRBJ2-2 gives the full variable domain: EAGVAQSPRYKIIEKRQSVAFWCNPISGHATLYWYQQILGQGPKLLIQFQNNGVVDDSQLPKDRFSAERLKGVDSTLKIQPAKLEDSAVYLCASSSRTSGGVGELFFGEGSRLTVL.

The sample holds many counts of this clonotype. The chain recombines TRBV4-3 with TRBJ2-6; D gene unclear. The germline gives CDR1 LGHNA, CDR2 YSLEER. Trimming removed 0 bases from V and 0 bases from J, with 9 bases in between. The CDR3 runs 17 residues. The CDR3 bases are TGCGCCAGCAGCCAAGAAGGAAGCAACTCTGGGGCCAACGTCCTGACTTTC. Translated: CASSQEGSNSGANVLTF.

In its sample, this clonotype was seen a few times. V usage is TRBV6-1 and J usage is TRBJ1-4; D perhaps matches TRBD1 (5 bases). Looked up from germline, CDR1 is MNHNS and CDR2 is SASEGT. CDR3 size: 15 residues. Trimming removed 5 bases at V and 5 bases at J, with 15 bases between. CDR3 residues: CASSTRDGFNEKLFF. The CDR3 bases are TGTGCCAGCAGTACCAGGGACGGGTTCAATGAAAAACTGTTTTTT.

This clonotype was observed a few times. CDR3 protein: CASSPRSTAYGYTF. DNA of the CDR3: TGTGCCAGCAGCCCTAGGAGCACCGCCTATGGCTACACCTTC. V and J are TRBV6-1 and TRBJ1-2, with D unclear. Per germline, CDR1 MNHNS and CDR2 SASEGT. The V end lost 6 bases, the J end lost 4 bases, and 15 bases lay between the germline ends. The CDR3 totals 14 residues.

This clonotype came up a few times. The chain uses TRBV19 and TRBJ1-4; 9 nucleotides agree with TRBD1. The CDR3 is 15 residues long. Germline lookup yields CDR1 LNHDA and CDR2 SQIVND (reference sequence). With V trimmed by 5 bases and J by 5 bases, 6 bases remained unmatched. The CDR3 here is CASSPGQGRNEKLFF. In DNA form, the CDR3 reads TGTGCCAGTAGTCCCGGACAGGGGCGGAATGAAAAACTGTTTTTT.

This clonotype was counted only a few times. This chain uses TRBV2 with TRBJ2-1, with a tentative D call TRBD2 (5 bases). The V gene's germline CDR1 is SNHLY and CDR2 FYNNEI. The CDR3 sequence is 16 residues long. Trimming cost V 1 base and J 0 bases, with 10 bases left between them. CDR3 residues: CASSEGRRSSYNEQFF. The CDR3 DNA follows: TGTGCCAGCAGTGAAGGAAGGAGGAGCTCCTACAATGAGCAGTTCTTC.

This clonotype was recorded many times. The V call is TRBV20-1, the J call TRBJ2-1; D uncertain. Germline V gene sequence: CDR1 DFQATT, CDR2 SNEGSKA (reference sequence). The CDR3 contains 13 residues. V gave up 3 bases and J gave up 4 bases, with 10 bases separating them. The CDR3 is CSASRVAYNEQFF. The CDR3 nucleotides are TGCAGTGCTAGCCGGGTTGCATACAATGAGCAGTTCTTC.

This clonotype was counted many times. The chain is built from TRBV20-1 and TRBJ2-2; 7 nucleotides match TRBD2. The CDR3 is 16 residues long. Germline V lookup: CDR1 DFQATT, CDR2 SNEGSKA (reference sequence). The trim removed 2 bases at V and 6 bases at J, leaving 12 bases unmatched. CDR3 sequence (DNA): TGCAGTGCTAGACTCCTCTCGGGAGGCGCTCCCGGGGAGCTGTTTTTT. This sequence encodes CSARLLSGGAPGELFF.

This clonotype was recorded at least ten times. The chain employs TRBV5-1 and TRBJ2-1; TRBD1 aligns across 8 bases. The CDR3 is made up of 14 amino acids. The trim removed 5 bases at V and 10 bases at J, leaving 11 bases unmatched. Per the germline V gene, CDR1 is SGHRS and CDR2 is YFSETQ. Written as DNA, the CDR3 is TGCGCCAGCAGACCAGACCAGGGGGCAAGGGAGCAGTTCTTC. This encodes CASRPDQGAREQFF. The full variable domain, with the rest looked up from reference TRBV5-1 and TRBJ2-1, is KAGVTQTPRYLIKTRGQQVTLSCSPISGHRSVSWYQQTPGQGLQFLFEYFSETQRNKGNFPGRFSGRQFSNSRSEMNVSTLELGDSALYLCASRPDQGAREQFFGPGTRLTVL.

This clonotype was recorded a few times. The chain links TRBV27 to TRBJ1-6; TRBD1 is a possible D gene (5 bases). Germline CDR1 reads MNHEY; CDR2 reads SMNVEV (reference sequence). Trimming shortened V by 5 bases and J by 4 bases, and 12 bases separated the two germline ends. This CDR3 comprises 15 residues. The CDR3 DNA is TGTGCCAGCAGTCAGGGCAGCCCTTATAATTCACCCCTCCACTTT. It encodes CASSQGSPYNSPLHF.

Many counts were recorded for this clonotype. This chain joins TRBV20-1 and TRBJ1-1; the D gene is possibly TRBD1 (5 bases). The germline V gene has CDR1 DFQATT and CDR2 SNEGSKA (reference sequence). This CDR3 has 13 amino acids. V was shortened by 0 bases and J by 8 bases, with 13 bases between the two germline ends. CDR3 nucleotide sequence: TGCAGTGCTAGAGATATGGGGGGTGTAGAAGCTTTCTTT. This gives the protein CSARDMGGVEAFF.

This rearrangement joins TRBV7-9 to TRBJ2-7; the D is unclear. The CDR3 extends over 14 amino acids. Germline loops: CDR1 SEHNR, CDR2 FQNEAQ (reference sequence). The V and J ends lost 1 base and 5 bases respectively, with 12 bases between them. The CDR3 DNA is TGTGCCAGCAGCTTAGGAGAACCTGTCCACGAGCAGTACTTC. It encodes CASSLGEPVHEQYF.